This T cell receptor (beta chain) was captured in a study of blood T cell repertoires in COVID-19. Study as a whole: Spain, Italy and the United States supplied samples that represented acute and convalescent COVID-19. PBMCs, B-cell-depleted T cells, or T cells provided the cDNA or gDNA that made up the material.

J gave up 4 bases and V 7 bases, and 6 bases lay outside the gene matches. This CDR3 contains 13 residues. In the authors' workflow: By means of reference gene primer amplification, nucleated cell counts were estimated. Only in-frame clones appear in the TCRdb table, and some are missing; sequencing was by immunoSEQ multiplex PCR. V and J calls and clone size are given by that table; D and trimming were obtained from the DNA. The sample has some 26,000 clones; roughly three quarters are singletons. The origin of this receptor is a man aged 70 or older with acute or convalescent COVID-19. The rearrangement joins TRBV12-3 or TRBV12-4 to TRBJ1-1; TRBD1 aligns across 7 bases. Sequenced sample: peripheral blood. In DNA form, the CDR3 reads TGTGCCAGCACCCGACAGGGAAGCACTGAAGCTTTCTTT. Amino acids: CASTRQGSTEAFF.